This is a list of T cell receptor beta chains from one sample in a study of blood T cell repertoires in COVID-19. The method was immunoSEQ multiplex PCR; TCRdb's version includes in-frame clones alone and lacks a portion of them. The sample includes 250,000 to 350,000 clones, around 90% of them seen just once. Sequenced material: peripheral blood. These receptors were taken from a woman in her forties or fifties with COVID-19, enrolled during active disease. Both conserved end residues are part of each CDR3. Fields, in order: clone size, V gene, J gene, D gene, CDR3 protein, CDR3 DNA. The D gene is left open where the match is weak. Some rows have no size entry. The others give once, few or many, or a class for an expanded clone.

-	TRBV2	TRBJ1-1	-	CASSEARATEAFF	TGTGCCAGCAGTGAAGCCAGGGCCACTGAAGCTTTCTTT
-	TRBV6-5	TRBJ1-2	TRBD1	CASIPGQVLADGYTF	TGTGCCAGCATACCGGGACAGGTCCTAGCGGATGGCTACACCTTC
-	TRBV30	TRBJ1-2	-	CASPGLTYGYTF	TGTGCCTCACCGGGACTAACCTATGGCTACACCTTC
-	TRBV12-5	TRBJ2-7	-	CASGFTYEQYF	TGTGCTAGTGGTTTTACCTACGAGCAGTACTTC
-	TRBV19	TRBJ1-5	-	CASSLQSSNQPQHF	TGTGCCAGTAGTCTCCAGTCTAGCAATCAGCCCCAGCATTTT
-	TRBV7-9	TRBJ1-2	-	CASSLLQGARGYTF	TGTGCCAGCAGCTTGTTACAAGGGGCTCGGGGCTACACCTTC
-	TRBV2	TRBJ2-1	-	CASSAGGGLSNEQFF	TGTGCCAGCAGTGCGGGCGGCGGGCTTAGCAATGAGCAGTTCTTC
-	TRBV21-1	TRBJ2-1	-	CASSKKVRRGTYNEQFF	TGTGCCAGCAGCAAAAAGGTTCGCAGGGGGACCTACAATGAGCAGTTCTTC
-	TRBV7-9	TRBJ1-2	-	CASSLFAGGVYGYTF	TGTGCCAGCAGCTTATTTGCGGGGGGTGTCTATGGCTACACCTTC
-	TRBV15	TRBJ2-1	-	CATSRNQPGLYNEQFF	TGTGCCACCAGCAGAAACCAACCGGGACTGTACAATGAGCAGTTCTTC
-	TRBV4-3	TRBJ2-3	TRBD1	CASSQEYGQGTDTQYF	TGCGCCAGCAGCCAAGAGTATGGACAGGGGACAGATACGCAGTATTTT
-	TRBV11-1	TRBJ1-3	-	CASSQTKPGNTIYF	TGTGCCAGCAGCCAGACAAAGCCTGGAAACACCATATATTTT
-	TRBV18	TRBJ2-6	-	CASSPGVPRSGANVLTF	TGTGCCAGCTCACCAGGAGTCCCCCGGTCAGGGGCCAACGTCCTGACTTTC
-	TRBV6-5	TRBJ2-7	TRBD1	CASSYSRDRGYEQYF	TGTGCCAGCAGTTACTCCCGGGACAGGGGCTACGAGCAGTACTTC
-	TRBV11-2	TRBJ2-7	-	CASSEQSYEQYF	TGTGCCAGCAGCGAACAGAGTTACGAGCAGTACTTC
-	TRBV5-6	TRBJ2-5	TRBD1	CASIKRGRGRGETQYF	TGTGCCAGCATCAAACGTGGCAGGGGGCGAGGGGAGACCCAGTACTTC
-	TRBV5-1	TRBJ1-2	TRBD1	CASSTGQGRAGYTF	TGCGCCAGCAGTACGGGACAGGGGAGGGCTGGCTACACCTTC
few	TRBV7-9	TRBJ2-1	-	CASSFGTGRHEQFF	TGTGCCAGCAGCTTCGGGACTGGTCGGCATGAGCAGTTCTTC
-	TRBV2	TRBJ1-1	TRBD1	CASSKTGFAFF	TGTGCCAGCAGTAAGACAGGGTTCGCTTTCTTT
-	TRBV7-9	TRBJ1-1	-	CASSLVSGGPYTEAFF	TGTGCCAGCAGCTTAGTTTCTGGGGGCCCCTACACTGAAGCTTTCTTT
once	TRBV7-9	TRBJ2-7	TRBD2	CASSLGGFSGTSYEQYF	TGTGCCAGCAGCTTAGGCGGCTTCAGCGGGACTTCCTACGAGCAGTACTTC
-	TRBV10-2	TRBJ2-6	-	CASSDSSGANVLTF	TGCGCCAGCAGTGACAGCTCTGGGGCCAACGTCCTGACTTTC
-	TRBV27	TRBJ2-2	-	CASSPASGPGELFF	TGTGCCAGCAGTCCGGCAAGCGGGCCCGGGGAGCTGTTTTTT
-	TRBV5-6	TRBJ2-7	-	CASSLVPGGNRKQYF	TGTGCCAGCAGCTTGGTTCCAGGGGGGAATCGGAAGCAGTACTTC
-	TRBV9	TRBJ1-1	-	CASSDDPEGRRNTEAFF	TGTGCCAGCAGCGACGACCCCGAGGGCCGGAGGAACACTGAAGCTTTCTTT
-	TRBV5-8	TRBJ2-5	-	CASSLFRMKETQYF	TGTGCCAGCAGCTTGTTCAGGATGAAAGAGACCCAGTACTTC
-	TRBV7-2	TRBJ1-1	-	CASSLRGFNTEAFF	TGTGCCAGCAGCTTACGAGGGTTCAACACTGAAGCTTTCTTT
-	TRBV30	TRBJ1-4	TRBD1	CAWRRGQANEKLFF	TGTGCCTGGAGAAGGGGGCAGGCTAATGAAAAACTGTTTTTT
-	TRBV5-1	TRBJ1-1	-	CASSTEMGPRQNTEAFF	TGCGCCAGCAGCACCGAGATGGGCCCCAGACAGAACACTGAAGCTTTCTTT
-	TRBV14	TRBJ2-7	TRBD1	CASSRAGTGTSVRWEQYF	TGTGCCAGCAGCCGCGCCGGGACAGGGACCTCCGTGAGATGGGAGCAGTACTTC
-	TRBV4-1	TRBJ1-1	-	CASSQAQGGFTEAFF	TGCGCCAGCAGCCAGGCCCAGGGTGGGTTTACTGAAGCTTTCTTT
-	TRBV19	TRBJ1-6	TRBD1	CASSIATGGWRLSPLHF	TGTGCCAGTAGTATAGCCACAGGGGGCTGGAGATTATCACCCCTCCACTTT
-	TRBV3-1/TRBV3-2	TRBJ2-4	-	CASSQAGLGVKNIQYF	TGTGCCAGCAGCCAAGCAGGCCTAGGGGTCAAAAACATTCAGTACTTC
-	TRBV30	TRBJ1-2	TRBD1	CAWSADRGDYTF	TGTGCCTGGAGTGCGGACAGGGGGGACTACACCTTC
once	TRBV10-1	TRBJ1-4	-	CASSAGDAGEKLFF	TGCGCCAGCAGTGCAGGGGACGCGGGTGAAAAACTGTTTTTT
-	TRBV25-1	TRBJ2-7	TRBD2	CASSERLAGANEQYF	TGTGCCAGCAGTGAAAGGCTAGCGGGAGCCAACGAGCAGTACTTC
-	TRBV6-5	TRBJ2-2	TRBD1	CASSYGQVENGELFF	TGTGCCAGCAGTTACGGACAGGTCGAGAACGGGGAGCTGTTTTTT
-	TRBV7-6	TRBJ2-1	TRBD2	CASSPKSGGASTYNEQFF	TGTGCCAGCAGCCCGAAGAGCGGGGGCGCTTCGACCTACAATGAGCAGTTCTTC
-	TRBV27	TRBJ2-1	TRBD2	CASSLPRGGSYNEQFF	TGTGCCAGCAGTTTACCCCGCGGGGGGTCCTACAATGAGCAGTTCTTC
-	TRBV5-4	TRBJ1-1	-	CASSFQGSDTEAFF	TGTGCCAGCAGCTTTCAGGGTTCGGACACTGAAGCTTTCTTT
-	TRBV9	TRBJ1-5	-	CASSVDSGVNQPQHF	TGTGCCAGCAGCGTAGATTCAGGGGTCAATCAGCCCCAGCATTTT